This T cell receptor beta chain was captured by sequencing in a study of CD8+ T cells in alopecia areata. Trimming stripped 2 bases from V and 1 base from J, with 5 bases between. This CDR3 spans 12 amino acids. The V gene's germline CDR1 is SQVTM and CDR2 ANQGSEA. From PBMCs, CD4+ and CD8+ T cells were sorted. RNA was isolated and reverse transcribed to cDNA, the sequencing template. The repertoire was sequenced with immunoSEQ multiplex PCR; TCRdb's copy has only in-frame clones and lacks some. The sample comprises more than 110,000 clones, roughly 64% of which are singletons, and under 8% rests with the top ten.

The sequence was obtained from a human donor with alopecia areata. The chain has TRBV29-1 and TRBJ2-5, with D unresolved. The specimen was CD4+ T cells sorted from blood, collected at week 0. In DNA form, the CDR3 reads TGCAGCGTTGAATTCACCCAAGAGACCCAGTACTTC. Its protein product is CSVEFTQETQYF.